The 24 T cell receptor beta chains below were found in one sample sequenced in a study of OX40 agonist ivuxolimab in advanced cancers. Clones were read by immunoSEQ multiplex PCR, and TCRdb kept only the in-frame ones, dropping some. The sample lists about 94,000 clones; around nine tenths were seen once. The source was CD4+ or CD8+ T cells sorted from blood, collected in a trial of the OX40 agonist ivuxolimab. Receptors were obtained from an adult with an advanced solid tumor such as melanoma, head and neck, liver or kidney cancer.

V gene TRBV5-1 combines with J gene TRBJ1-1; TRBD1 is a possible D gene (5 bases). V was cut by 4 bases and J by 5 bases, with 15 bases left in between. Germline V gene data show CDR1 as SGHRS and CDR2 as YFSETQ. CDR3 length equals 14 residues. DNA of the CDR3: TGCGCCAGCAGCCGCGGGCAGGGTATGACTGAAGCTTTCTTT. It encodes CASSRGQGMTEAFF.

This clone was recorded once. The CDR3 here is CASSPGGQGLNEQFF. In DNA, the CDR3 is TGTGCCAGCAGCCCCGGAGGACAGGGGCTAAATGAGCAGTTCTTC. The chain employs TRBV7-8 and TRBJ2-1, with 9 positions matching TRBD1. In germline, CDR1 is SGHVS, CDR2 FQNEAQ. CDR3 length equals 15 residues. Trimming took 5 bases from V and 7 from J; bases not matched to a gene: 9.

This chain joins TRBV10-3 and TRBJ2-4; D uncertain. Trimming took off 1 base at V and 6 bases at J, with 10 bases between the two ends. Germline lookup yields CDR1 ENHRY and CDR2 SYGVKD. CDR3 length: 14 residues. The CDR3 DNA is TGTGCCATCAGTGAGTACGGTAGCAGAAACATTCAGTACTTC. Residues: CAISEYGSRNIQYF.

This clone has a single count. This rearrangement joins TRBV4-3 to TRBJ2-7; TRBD2 matches 8 bases. Germline V gene data show CDR1 as LGHNA and CDR2 as YSLEER. CDR3 length equals 16 residues. Unmatched junction bases numbered 10, after V lost 4 bases and J lost 2 bases. The CDR3 DNA follows: TGCGCCAGCAGCCGATCTACTAGCGGTGGACCCTACGAGCAGTACTTC. Its translation is CASSRSTSGGPYEQYF.

This clone appeared a single time. DNA of the CDR3: TGCGCCAGCTTTACTGACCCAGAGACCCAGTACTTC. Encoded protein: CASFTDPETQYF. The genes are TRBV5-1 and TRBJ2-5; D is ambiguous. Germline V gene sequence: CDR1 SGHRS, CDR2 YFSETQ. V gave up 7 bases and J gave up 4 bases, with 11 bases separating them. The CDR3 sequence is 12 residues long. The full variable domain, its missing parts supplied by reference TRBV5-1 and TRBJ2-5, is KAGVTQTPRYLIKTRGQQVTLSCSPISGHRSVSWYQQTPGQGLQFLFEYFSETQRNKGNFPGRFSGRQFSNSRSEMNVSTLELGDSALYLCASFTDPETQYFGPGTRLLVL.

The V and J genes are TRBV9 and TRBJ2-5; perhaps TRBD2 as D (5 bases). This CDR3 comprises 15 residues. CDR1 is SGDLS, CDR2 YYNGEE, per germline. Trimming shortened V by 1 base and J by 1 base, and 11 bases separated the two germline ends. The CDR3 here is CASSVNQAGQETQYF. The CDR3 coding sequence is TGTGCCAGCAGCGTAAATCAGGCGGGCCAAGAGACCCAGTACTTC.

V gene TRBV10-3 combines with J gene TRBJ1-2, with 7 bases fitting TRBD1. This CDR3 is 14 amino acids long. From germline, CDR1 is ENHRY and CDR2 SYGVKD. Losses at the gene ends were 11 bases for V and 3 bases for J; bases not matched to a gene: 12. The CDR3 nucleotides read TGTGCCTCTACTTTTACAGGGGTGGACTATGGCTACACCTTC. This translates into CASTFTGVDYGYTF.

The V call is TRBV27, the J call TRBJ1-5, with 11 positions matching TRBD1. Germline V lookup: CDR1 MNHEY, CDR2 SMNVEV (reference sequence). The CDR3 totals 19 residues. Unmatched junction bases numbered 12, after V lost 2 bases and J lost 3 bases. The CDR3 DNA reads as TGTGCCAGCAGTTTACCCCGGACAGGGGGCGACCCGCACAATCAGCCCCAGCATTTT. Protein sequence: CASSLPRTGGDPHNQPQHF.

The gene calls are TRBV4-3 and TRBJ2-1; 11 nucleotides line up with TRBD2. Germline CDR1 LGHNA, CDR2 YSLEER. V was pared by 5 bases and J by 10 bases, with 4 bases of the junction left unmatched. The CDR3 is 13 amino acids. CDR3 region: CASSVRLAGEQFF. CDR3 coding DNA: TGCGCCAGCAGCGTGCGACTAGCGGGGGAGCAGTTCTTC.

A remark on this clone: This same CDR3 is encoded by further DNA sequences in the sample. The chain is built from TRBV7-2 and TRBJ1-3; the D is unclear. Germline-derived CDR1 and CDR2 are SGHTA and FQGNSA. CDR3 size: 14 residues. With 1 base removed from V and 3 bases from J, the gap between germline ends came to 7 bases. CDR3 bases: TGTGCCAGCAGCTTAGTGAGTGGTGGAAACACCATATATTTT. Translating gives CASSLVSGGNTIYF.

The chain's CDR3 is CASSLSFLFGSYEQYF. For the CDR3, the DNA is TGTGCCAGCAGCTTGTCGTTTCTATTCGGCTCCTACGAGCAGTACTTC. The chain recombines TRBV5-6 with TRBJ2-7; D remains unclear. CDR1 is SGHDT and CDR2 is YYEEEE in the germline V gene. Trimming shortened V by 1 base and J by 0 bases, and 14 bases separated the two germline ends. CDR3 size: 16 residues.

The gene calls are TRBV5-1 and TRBJ2-3; no reliable D call. The CDR3 is made up of 16 amino acids. CDR1 and CDR2 (germline): SGHRS, YFSETQ. V dropped 0 bases and J dropped 3 bases, with 14 bases sitting between them. This CDR3 is CASSLASSGGTDTQYF. CDR3 sequence (DNA): TGCGCCAGCAGCTTGGCTAGTTCGGGTGGAACAGATACGCAGTATTTT.

This clone was counted between two and nine times. The CDR3 region is CASAPTWGARTTGYTF. For the CDR3, the DNA is TGTGCCAGTGCCCCTACGTGGGGGGCGCGTACTACTGGCTACACCTTC. V is TRBV19 and J is TRBJ1-2, with D possibly being TRBD1 (6 bases). The CDR3 totals 16 residues. V was pared by 8 bases and J by 7 bases, with 26 bases between. Germline assignment: CDR1 LNHDA and CDR2 SQIVND (reference sequence).

This clone was picked up one time. This chain's CDR3 is CASSPTRGLSYNEQFF. CDR3 coding DNA: TGTGCCAGCAGCCCCACCAGGGGGTTAAGCTACAATGAGCAGTTCTTC. This chain joins TRBV4-2 and TRBJ2-1, with TRBD1 matching 7 bases. Germline CDR1 reads LGHNA; CDR2 reads YNFKEQ. The CDR3 totals 16 residues. V dropped 4 bases and J dropped 3; count of bases not matched to a gene: 9.

The rearrangement joins TRBV19 to TRBJ2-2, with 10 bases fitting TRBD2. The CDR3 loop spans 15 amino acids. Germline-derived CDR1 and CDR2 are LNHDA and SQIVND (reference sequence). After removal of 3 bases from V and 6 bases from J, the junction contained 4 bases not matched to a gene. CDR3 DNA sequence: TGTGCCAGTAGTATTGGAGCGGGAGGGCCCGGGGAGCTGTTTTTT. This gives the protein CASSIGAGGPGELFF. Based on the CDR3 plus reference TRBV19 and TRBJ2-2, the full variable domain is DGGITQSPKYLFRKEGQNVTLSCEQNLNHDAMYWYRQDPGQGLRLIYYSQIVNDFQKGDIAEGYSVSREKKESFPLTVTSAQKNPTAFYLCASSIGAGGPGELFFGEGSRLTVL.

The chain carries TRBV6-5 and TRBJ2-7; the match to TRBD1 covers 10 bases. This CDR3 comprises 16 residues. V lost 4 bases to trimming and J lost 4 bases; unmatched junction nucleotides: 10. Germline CDR1 reads MNHEY; CDR2 reads SVGAGI. This chain's CDR3 is CASSSSRQGARYEQYF. In DNA form, the CDR3 reads TGTGCCAGCAGTTCATCCCGACAGGGGGCGCGATACGAGCAGTACTTC.

This chain links TRBV5-1 with TRBJ2-2, with 14 positions matching TRBD2. CDR1 SGHRS and CDR2 YFSETQ come from the germline V gene. This CDR3 contains 16 residues. V shed 3 bases and J 7 bases; nucleotides not matched to a gene: 5. The CDR3 DNA is TGCGCCAGCAGCTCAAGGACTAGCGGGAGGTTCGGGGAGCTGTTTTTT. The encoded protein is CASSSRTSGRFGELFF.

V usage is TRBV29-1 and J usage is TRBJ1-2; 7 nucleotides line up with TRBD1. Germline CDR1 is SQVTM and CDR2 is ANQGSEA. The CDR3 loop spans 12 amino acids. The ends lost 3 bases at V and 6 bases at J; junction bases unmatched: 4. The DNA for the CDR3 is TGCAGCGTTGAGAGGGGGCGCCATGGCTACACCTTC. This codes for CSVERGRHGYTF.

The chain combines TRBV5-1 with TRBJ1-1; no firm D call. CDR3 size: 14 residues. The ends were cut back, 1 base at V and 4 bases at J, with 11 bases in the middle. Germline CDR1 and CDR2: SGHRS and YFSETQ. In DNA form, the CDR3 reads TGCGCCAGCAGCTTGACAGCAGGAGGCACTGAAGCTTTCTTT. Translation gives CASSLTAGGTEAFF. Variable domain in full (rest from reference TRBV5-1 and TRBJ1-1): KAGVTQTPRYLIKTRGQQVTLSCSPISGHRSVSWYQQTPGQGLQFLFEYFSETQRNKGNFPGRFSGRQFSNSRSEMNVSTLELGDSALYLCASSLTAGGTEAFFGQGTRLTVV.

The chain uses TRBV4-3 and TRBJ2-7, with TRBD1 as a possible D gene (5 bases). The CDR3 loop spans 14 amino acids. Per germline, CDR1 LGHNA and CDR2 YSLEER. V dropped 5 bases and J dropped 7 bases, with 18 bases sitting between them. CDR3 in amino acids: CASSGSLREREQYF. CDR3 nucleotides: TGCGCCAGCAGCGGTTCGCTCAGGGAACGGGAGCAGTACTTC.

V gene TRBV30 combines with J gene TRBJ2-3; TRBD2 matches at 9 bases. The V and J ends lost 2 bases and 0 bases, in that order; junction bases with no gene match: 3. CDR3 size: 15 residues. Germline CDR1 GTSNPN, CDR2 SVGIG (reference sequence). Here the CDR3 reads CAWSRLAVSTDTQYF. As DNA, the CDR3 is TGTGCCTGGAGTAGACTAGCGGTTAGCACAGATACGCAGTATTTT.

The chain recombines TRBV5-4 with TRBJ2-1; TRBD2 agrees at 16 bases. The trim removed 4 bases at V and 5 bases at J, leaving 9 bases unmatched. In germline, CDR1 is SGHNT, CDR2 YYREEE (reference sequence). The CDR3 is made up of 18 amino acids. The DNA of the CDR3 is TGTGCCAGCAGCCCACAGGGACTAGCGGGAGGGGCAAACAATGAGCAGTTCTTC. It yields the protein CASSPQGLAGGANNEQFF. The variable domain in full, completed from reference TRBV5-4 and TRBJ2-1, reads ETGVTQSPTHLIKTRGQQVTLRCSSQSGHNTVSWYQQALGQGPQFIFQYYREEENGRGNFPPRFSGLQFPNYSSELNVNALELDDSALYLCASSPQGLAGGANNEQFFGPGTRLTVL.

The rearrangement links TRBV19 to TRBJ2-5; TRBD1 aligns across 9 bases. V lost 10 bases and J lost 1; bases outside the gene matches: 4. This CDR3 has 13 residues. The germline CDR1 and CDR2 sequences are LNHDA and SQIVND (reference sequence). The DNA of the CDR3 is TGTGCCACCAACAGGGGGCTCCAAGAGACCCAGTACTTC. Protein product: CATNRGLQETQYF.

The V call is TRBV7-3, the J call TRBJ2-1; TRBD2 matches at 12 bases. CDR1 SGHTA and CDR2 FQGTGA come from the germline V gene. The V gene end was trimmed by 4 bases and the J gene end by 4 bases; junction bases not matched to a gene: 2. CDR3 length equals 15 residues. The CDR3 loop is CASSSGLAGYNEQFF. The CDR3, as DNA: TGTGCCAGCAGCTCCGGACTAGCGGGGTACAATGAGCAGTTCTTC.